This TCR beta chain was observed in a study of cytomegalovirus exposure and HLA in healthy donors. Overall study: Unique TCRs numbering around 85 million, obtained from HLA-typed donors, made up an early data release. The Caucasian-associated ancestry cluster held roughly 81% of a few hundred genotyped donors.

Study results and limitations: In a later analysis, HLA-associated TCR beta chains were more clonally expanded than equally common others. In a later analysis, a genetic analysis reported fewer productive-TCR N-insertions in an Asian-associated ancestry cluster than the cohort average.

In the PCR, 60 Vbeta and 13 Jbeta primers were used. TCRdb keeps only in-frame clones here, not all; method: immunoSEQ multiplex PCR. The sample holds roughly 150,000 clones, more than 65% seen once. V was pared by 6 bases and J by 2 bases, with 10 bases between. There are 14 residues in the CDR3. Per germline, CDR1 MDHEN and CDR2 SYDVKM. Worth noting for this clone: Its specificity is unknown.

Sequenced: PBMCs. This clonotype originated in a woman under 40 in good health and CMV-seronegative. J is TRBJ2-2 and V is TRBV28; D gene unclear. The DNA for the CDR3 is TGTGCCAGCAGGCGACTGGTTAACACCGGGGAGCTGTTTTTT. Its protein product is CASRRLVNTGELFF.